This T cell receptor (beta chain) emerged from a study of CD8+CD57+ T cells in acquired aplastic anemia. Study information: Sorting CD4+ and CD8+ cells gave DNA averaging approximately 3 ug. CD4+ cell libraries from healthy donors averaged about 10.8 million reads.

The CDR3 covers 12 residues. The germline V and J ends were trimmed by 3 bases and 7 bases, with 12 bases remaining between them. Germline values: CDR1 DFQATT, CDR2 SNEGSKA (reference sequence). Study-wide findings and caveats: There were 25 to 35 CD8+ CDR3 sequences that occurred in both patients and controls. Patients and controls had CD8+ Simpson's diversity values that were not significantly distinct.

Concerning this clonotype itself: The antigen is not known.

Profiles of TCR beta VDJ and CDR3 were generated from a genomic DNA template. TCRdb used MiXCR to reprocess the reads, holding one entry per CDR3 protein. Found here are roughly 160,000 distinct CDR3 sequences, under 75% of them singletons; the top ten hold under 50%. Sequenced: sorted CD4+, CD8+, or CD8+CD57+ T cells (not recorded which) from PBMCs. The rearrangement uses TRBV20-1 and TRBJ1-2; unclear D gene. This receptor was taken from a human donor in good health. Written as DNA, the CDR3 is TGCAGTGCTAGTAACCGATCGTCTGGCTACACCTTC. It translates to CSASNRSSGYTF.